The rows below give T cell receptor beta chains drawn from one sample of a study of blood T cell repertoires in COVID-19. Sequencing used immunoSEQ multiplex PCR; TCRdb keeps in-frame clones, though not all of them. The repertoire holds about 180,000 clones, with roughly 85% as singletons. The sequencing sample was made of peripheral blood. The source is a human donor with active or convalescent COVID-19. The donor label of this sample is uncertain. The CDR3 runs from the conserved cysteine through the conserved F or W. Each record gives: CDR3 length, clone size, D gene, V gene, J gene, CDR3 protein, CDR3 DNA. The D gene is left open where the match is weak. A row's size may be missing; if present it is once, few, many or a size class.

13,-,TRBD1,TRBV23-1,TRBJ2-5,CASTRQGEETQYF,TGCGCCAGCACCCGACAGGGAGAAGAGACCCAGTACTTC
14,-,TRBD1,TRBV24-1,TRBJ1-2,CATSEPTGNYGYTF,TGTGCCACCAGTGAACCGACAGGGAACTATGGCTACACCTTC
14,few,-,TRBV27,TRBJ1-6,CASKKAGLYSPLHF,TGTGCCAGCAAAAAGGCAGGTCTTTATTCACCCCTCCACTTT
15,-,-,TRBV5-1,TRBJ1-5,CASSLAGDSNQPQHF,TGCGCCAGCAGCTTGGCCGGAGATAGCAATCAGCCCCAGCATTTT
20,-,-,TRBV10-3,TRBJ2-4,CAISESMGTQAGTTKNIQYF,TGTGCCATCAGTGAGTCGATGGGGACTCAGGCAGGGACCACCAAAAACATTCAGTACTTC
16,-,-,TRBV3-1/TRBV3-2,TRBJ2-6,CASSSGTPPGANVLTF,TGTGCCAGCAGCTCCGGGACTCCGCCTGGGGCCAACGTCCTGACTTTC
13,once,TRBD1,TRBV7-2,TRBJ1-1,CASSWTGGTEAFF,TGTGCCAGCAGCTGGACAGGGGGCACTGAAGCTTTCTTT
15,-,-,TRBV27,TRBJ1-1,CASSPLPPGFTEAFF,TGTGCCAGCAGTCCCCTTCCCCCCGGTTTTACTGAAGCTTTCTTT
16,-,-,TRBV12-5,TRBJ2-7,CASGFYSRNRSYEQYF,TGTGCTAGTGGTTTCTATTCCCGAAACCGCTCCTACGAGCAGTACTTC
15,-,-,TRBV19,TRBJ2-2,CASSWTGTRTGELFF,TGTGCCAGTAGTTGGACTGGGACTCGGACCGGGGAGCTGTTTTTT
13,-,TRBD1,TRBV29-1,TRBJ1-2,CSVEAGQENGYTF,TGCAGCGTTGAAGCGGGACAGGAGAATGGCTACACCTTC
14,once,-,TRBV5-8,TRBJ2-7,CASKIGGPTYEQYF,TGTGCCAGCAAAATCGGGGGTCCCACCTACGAGCAGTACTTC
15,-,TRBD1,TRBV3-1/TRBV3-2,TRBJ1-4,CASSQGPGQDEKLFF,TGTGCCAGCAGCCAAGGCCCCGGACAGGATGAAAAACTGTTTTTT
11,-,-,TRBV7-2,TRBJ1-1,CASSWRGLSFF,TGTGCCAGCAGCTGGAGGGGTTTGTCTTTCTTT
13,-,-,TRBV5-4,TRBJ2-5,CASSSDIQETQYF,TGTGCCAGCAGCTCGGACATCCAAGAGACCCAGTACTTC
15,-,-,TRBV6-4,TRBJ2-1,CASSVAASSYNEQFF,TGTGCCAGCAGTGTTGCGGCCAGCTCCTACAATGAGCAGTTCTTC
14,-,TRBD1,TRBV5-1,TRBJ1-3,CASSLGQGGNTIYF,TGCGCCAGCAGCTTGGGACAGGGAGGAAACACCATATATTTT
16,-,-,TRBV5-4,TRBJ2-3,CASSLGGVVGTDTQYF,TGTGCCAGCAGCTTGGGGGGCGTAGTGGGCACAGATACGCAGTATTTT
13,-,-,TRBV28,TRBJ2-2,CASNLHSHPELFF,TGTGCCAGCAACCTCCACTCCCACCCGGAGCTGTTTTTT
15,-,-,TRBV28,TRBJ2-7,CASSWAPEFDYEQYF,TGTGCCAGCAGTTGGGCACCTGAGTTCGACTACGAGCAGTACTTC
16,-,TRBD2,TRBV7-2,TRBJ2-7,CASSLGDYIRAYEQYF,TGTGCCAGCAGCTTAGGGGACTATATAAGGGCCTACGAGCAGTACTTC
19,-,-,TRBV21-1,TRBJ2-4,CASSKHLQGGVVAKNIQYF,TGTGCCAGCAGCAAACACCTTCAAGGAGGGGTGGTTGCCAAAAACATTCAGTACTTC